Listed here are 20 T cell receptor beta chains from one sample, sequenced in a study of blood T cell repertoires in COVID-19. Clones were read by immunoSEQ multiplex PCR, and TCRdb kept only the in-frame ones, dropping some. The sample gives just over 70,000 clones, around nine tenths of which show up once; nearly 8.5% is in the top ten. Sequencing was done on a sample of peripheral blood. The receptors were sampled from a human donor in a cohort sampled during active COVID-19.

The chain couples TRBV5-4 to TRBJ1-2; 7 bases are shared with TRBD1. Trimming at V came to 2 bases and at J to 2 bases, leaving 15 bases not matched to a gene. The CDR3 runs to 18 residues. Germline V gene sequence: CDR1 SGHNT, CDR2 YYREEE (reference sequence). The CDR3 sequence is CASSFGGQIILRNYGYTF. In DNA, the CDR3 is TGTGCCAGCAGCTTTGGGGGACAGATCATCCTTCGAAACTATGGCTACACCTTC.

The rearrangement uses TRBV7-6 and TRBJ1-5; D call uncertain. Looked up from germline, CDR1 is SGHVS and CDR2 is FNYEAQ. This CDR3 comprises 17 residues. Trimming cost V 1 base and J 0 bases, with 13 bases left between them. CDR3 sequence: CASSLGPGSYSNQPQHF. The CDR3 DNA reads TGTGCCAGCAGCTTAGGTCCGGGAAGCTATAGCAATCAGCCCCAGCATTTT.

The gene calls are TRBV27 and TRBJ2-7; TRBD1 matches at 10 bases. CDR3 length: 15 residues. V lost 6 bases and J lost 2; bases outside the gene matches: 7. The V gene's germline CDR1 is MNHEY and CDR2 SMNVEV (reference sequence). For the CDR3, the DNA is TGTGCCAGCAGATTCCGGGACAGGGGCACCTACGAGCAGTACTTC. Its protein product is CASRFRDRGTYEQYF.

This sequence joins TRBV27 and TRBJ2-7; TRBD1 might be the D (6 bases). The V end lost 6 bases, the J end lost 0 bases, and 15 bases lay between the germline ends. The CDR3 runs to 15 residues. In germline, CDR1 is MNHEY, CDR2 SMNVEV (reference sequence). CDR3 DNA: TGTGCCAGCAGCCCCAACAGGGCGTCCTCCTACGAGCAGTACTTC. Protein: CASSPNRASSYEQYF.

The genes are TRBV5-5 and TRBJ1-2; 7 positions match TRBD1. The junction had 6 bases not matched to a gene; V was cut back by 6 bases and J by 1 base. The CDR3 spans 14 residues. The germline CDR1 and CDR2 sequences are SGHKS and YYEKEE (reference sequence). This CDR3 is CASTTGALNYGYTF. CDR3 nucleotide sequence: TGTGCCAGCACCACAGGGGCCCTTAACTATGGCTACACCTTC.

V gene TRBV5-4 combines with J gene TRBJ1-2; a weak D match, TRBD1 (6 bases). The germline gives CDR1 SGHNT, CDR2 YYREEE (reference sequence). Trimming cost V 4 bases and J 4 bases, with 17 bases left between them. The CDR3 is 15 amino acids. The CDR3 is CASSAHEGVGYGYTF. The CDR3 DNA reads TGTGCCAGCAGCGCCCACGAGGGGGTCGGCTATGGCTACACCTTC. Based on the CDR3 plus reference TRBV5-4 and TRBJ1-2, the full variable domain is ETGVTQSPTHLIKTRGQQVTLRCSSQSGHNTVSWYQQALGQGPQFIFQYYREEENGRGNFPPRFSGLQFPNYSSELNVNALELDDSALYLCASSAHEGVGYGYTFGSGTRLTVV.

CDR3 sequence: CASSLARGPLNTEAFF. In nucleotides, the CDR3 is TGTGCCAGCAGCTTAGCCAGGGGGCCGTTGAACACTGAAGCTTTCTTT. The chain employs TRBV11-2 and TRBJ1-1; 8 nucleotides align to TRBD1. The germline CDR1 and CDR2 sequences are SGHAT and FQNNGV. This CDR3 spans 16 amino acids. Trimming cost V 1 base and J 0 bases; bases outside gene matches: 4.

The chain uses TRBV19 and TRBJ1-1, with 7 bases aligning to TRBD1. This CDR3 has 15 residues. The junction had 9 bases not matched to a gene; V was cut back by 7 bases and J by 1 base. Per the germline V gene, CDR1 is LNHDA and CDR2 is SQIVND (reference sequence). CDR3 region: CASKPRDRENTEAFF. Here the CDR3 DNA reads TGTGCCAGTAAACCGCGGGACAGAGAGAACACTGAAGCTTTCTTT.

The chain combines TRBV6-2 or TRBV6-3 with TRBJ1-5; D may be TRBD1 (6 bases). Trimming pared 5 bases from V and 6 bases from J, leaving 17 bases between. This CDR3 has 15 residues. CDR1 is MNHEY and CDR2 is SVGEGT in the germline V gene. DNA of the CDR3: TGTGCCAGCAGTGCCCCCGGGGGGCGAAGTCAGCCCCAGCATTTT. This encodes CASSAPGGRSQPQHF.

This chain joins TRBV5-1 and TRBJ1-1; D may be TRBD1 (5 bases). Deletions cut 0 bases from V and 5 bases from J, with 11 bases between. From germline, CDR1 is SGHRS and CDR2 YFSETQ. This CDR3 comprises 14 residues. The CDR3 DNA sequence: TGCGCCAGCAGCTTGGACCAGGGAGGAACTGAAGCTTTCTTT. This encodes CASSLDQGGTEAFF.

V and J are TRBV28 and TRBJ1-4, with 8 bases that match TRBD1. The CDR3 extends over 14 amino acids. The germline V gene has CDR1 MDHEN and CDR2 SYDVKM. Trimming removed 4 bases from V and 8 bases from J; junction bases left unmatched: 6. The CDR3 sequence is CASSSGQGREKLFF. CDR3 DNA sequence: TGTGCCAGCAGTTCCGGACAGGGAAGAGAAAAACTGTTTTTT.

The V call is TRBV10-3, the J call TRBJ1-2, with D tentatively TRBD1 (5 bases). Looked up from germline, CDR1 is ENHRY and CDR2 is SYGVKD. V dropped 11 bases and J dropped 1 base, with 8 bases sitting between them. The CDR3 has 11 residues. The CDR3 coding sequence is TGTGCCGTCCAGGGTAACTATGGCTACACCTTC. As protein: CAVQGNYGYTF.

In this sample, this clone turned up once. This chain links TRBV9 with TRBJ2-2; no definite D call. The germline gives CDR1 SGDLS, CDR2 YYNGEE. The V end was cut by 6 bases, the J end by 3 bases, with 15 bases between. The CDR3 is 15 residues long. This CDR3 reads CASTPTHSYTGELFF. In nucleotides, the CDR3 is TGTGCCAGCACCCCGACCCACAGCTACACCGGGGAGCTGTTTTTT.

This clone was observed a single time. The chain links TRBV5-1 to TRBJ1-2; TRBD1 is a possible D gene (5 bases). The CDR3 runs to 14 residues. Germline V gene sequence: CDR1 SGHRS, CDR2 YFSETQ. Trimming removed 0 bases from V and 6 bases from J, with 12 bases in between. The CDR3 loop is CASSLDPGVDGYTF. The CDR3 DNA reads as TGCGCCAGCAGCTTGGACCCGGGGGTCGATGGCTACACCTTC.

This clone was observed once. The rearrangement joins TRBV9 to TRBJ1-2, with D maybe TRBD1 (5 bases). This CDR3 region has 15 residues. The germline V gene has CDR1 SGDLS and CDR2 YYNGEE. Trimming took off 0 bases at V and 6 bases at J, with 15 bases between the two ends. CDR3 residues: CASSVEAGWIDGYTF. The DNA of the CDR3 is TGTGCCAGCAGCGTAGAGGCAGGGTGGATAGATGGCTACACCTTC.

The gene calls are TRBV6-2 or TRBV6-3 and TRBJ2-6; 7 nucleotides agree with TRBD1. V shed 5 bases, J shed 0 bases, and the junction held 7 bases outside the gene matches. Germline V gives CDR1 MNHEY, CDR2 SVGEGT. The CDR3 has 17 residues. CDR3 residues: CASSDRVGNSGANVLTF. For the CDR3, the DNA is TGTGCCAGCAGTGACAGGGTTGGCAACTCTGGGGCCAACGTCCTGACTTTC.

The rearrangement joins TRBV28 to TRBJ1-2; the D is unclear. The CDR3 runs to 12 residues. The V gene lost 4 bases and the J gene lost 2 bases, with 5 bases spanning the gap. In germline, CDR1 is MDHEN, CDR2 SYDVKM. CDR3 DNA: TGTGCCAGCAGTTCCGGGAACTATGGCTACACCTTC. Translated, it gives CASSSGNYGYTF.

V and J are TRBV28 and TRBJ1-1; D gene unclear. The CDR3 has 12 amino acids. V was shortened by 4 bases and J by 5 bases, with 8 bases between the two germline ends. CDR1 is MDHEN and CDR2 is SYDVKM in the germline V gene. The CDR3 sequence: CASSSMLTEAFF. The CDR3 DNA is TGTGCCAGCAGTTCTATGTTAACTGAAGCTTTCTTT.

V is TRBV11-2 and J is TRBJ2-7; maybe TRBD1 (6 bases). The V end lost 4 bases, the J end lost 2 bases, and 18 bases lay between the germline ends. The CDR3 loop spans 16 amino acids. Germline CDR1 is SGHAT and CDR2 is FQNNGV. CDR3 nucleotides: TGTGCCAGCAGCTCGAGCTCCAGGGGTGGGGCCTACGAGCAGTACTTC. The encoded protein is CASSSSSRGGAYEQYF. Variable domain in full (rest from reference TRBV11-2 and TRBJ2-7): EAGVAQSPRYKIIEKRQSVAFWCNPISGHATLYWYQQILGQGPKLLIQFQNNGVVDDSQLPKDRFSAERLKGVDSTLKIQPAKLEDSAVYLCASSSSSRGGAYEQYFGPGTRLTVT.

This rearrangement joins TRBV19 to TRBJ1-3; 7 nucleotides line up with TRBD1. The CDR3 consists of 15 residues. CDR1 is LNHDA, CDR2 SQIVND, per germline (reference sequence). V lost 5 bases to trimming and J lost 4 bases; unmatched junction nucleotides: 8. CDR3 sequence: CASSLTGRKGNTIYF. CDR3 coding DNA: TGTGCCAGTAGTCTGACAGGGAGGAAAGGAAACACCATATATTTT. The full variable domain, rest sourced from reference TRBV19 and TRBJ1-3, is DGGITQSPKYLFRKEGQNVTLSCEQNLNHDAMYWYRQDPGQGLRLIYYSQIVNDFQKGDIAEGYSVSREKKESFPLTVTSAQKNPTAFYLCASSLTGRKGNTIYFGEGSWLTVV.